A selection of T cell receptor beta chains follows, all from one sample in a study of cytomegalovirus exposure and HLA in healthy donors. Measured with immunoSEQ multiplex PCR; TCRdb has only the in-frame clones, and not every one. The sample includes some 160,000 clones, about 80% seen only once; the top ten take more than 0.5%. The sample consisted of PBMCs. Receptors were obtained from a woman between 50 and 59 years old in good health and CMV-seronegative. Each CDR3 is given without its conserved first and last residue. A D gene is named only where the DNA matches it firmly.

J | V | D | CDR3
TRBJ1-4 | TRBV5-6 | . | ASSFRDLGGRELF
TRBJ2-5 | TRBV19 | . | ASSSGLKETQY
TRBJ1-2 | TRBV7-9 | . | ASSLAAAGYGYT
TRBJ2-5 | TRBV5-1 | . | ASSPLGGETQY
TRBJ2-7 | TRBV6-5 | TRBD2 | ASKGTSGFSYEQY
TRBJ2-3 | TRBV10-3 | TRBD2 | AIRNSGGPSTDTQY
TRBJ2-1 | TRBV6-6 | TRBD2 | ASSYSNLGGGEQF
TRBJ2-5 | TRBV7-9 | TRBD2 | ASQTSGRPETQY
TRBJ2-5 | TRBV28 | . | ASRGTGPKY
TRBJ1-5 | TRBV14 | TRBD1 | ASSRPGQRYSNQPQH
TRBJ1-2 | TRBV6-1 | TRBD1 | ASSEDLDRDYGYT
TRBJ2-3 | TRBV6-6 | TRBD1 | ASRPGTGVTDTQY
TRBJ2-3 | TRBV4-1 | TRBD2 | ASSQPVAGVDTQY
TRBJ1-4 | TRBV5-4 | . | ASSLRSTNEKLF
TRBJ2-3 | TRBV11-2 | . | ASSSSVDTQY
TRBJ1-2 | TRBV9 | TRBD1 | ASSVGRGTGYGYT
TRBJ1-5 | TRBV6-6 | . | ASSYTESNQPQH
TRBJ2-5 | TRBV28 | TRBD2 | ASRGGAGGQETQY
TRBJ2-7 | TRBV5-4 | . | ASSLAGYNYEQY
TRBJ2-2 | TRBV2 | TRBD2 | AGTGTTSNTGELF
TRBJ2-1 | TRBV27 | TRBD2 | ASSSNPGLAYEQF
TRBJ1-1 | TRBV7-8 | . | ASSLVGGGYMNTEAF
TRBJ2-1 | TRBV27 | TRBD2 | ASSFRTSGRIGSYNEQF
TRBJ2-3 | TRBV9 | . | ASSGYGSTDTQY
. | TRBV29-1 | TRBD1 | SGGDRVNEQY
TRBJ1-2 | TRBV14 | . | ASSPASGGATNYGYT
TRBJ1-2 | TRBV11-2 | . | ASSTRLLNYGYT